Each of the 5 T cell receptor beta chains below was sequenced from the same sample in a study of early T cells in non-severe SARS-CoV-2 infection. TCRdb processed the 5' RACE reads anew with MiXCR; each CDR3 protein has one entry. The sample consists of 32,000 or so distinct CDR3 sequences, about 5.7% of them appearing once. Sequencing was carried out using whole blood. Receptors were obtained from an adult who was a healthcare worker with PCR-confirmed SARS-CoV-2 infection or an uninfected control (not recorded which).

This clonotype was seen many times. The genes are TRBV7-8 and TRBJ2-2; D assignment may be TRBD1 or TRBD2 (6 bases each). V lost 1 base, J lost 4 bases, and 13 bases lay in between. The V gene's germline CDR1 is SGHVS and CDR2 FQNEAQ. CDR3 length: 16 residues. In DNA, the CDR3 is TGTGCCAGCAGCTTAGTGGGGGGCACTGGCACCGGGGAGCTGTTTTTT. It codes for CASSLVGGTGTGELFF.

This clonotype was seen many times. This chain joins TRBV7-9 and TRBJ2-7; 8 nucleotides align to TRBD1. Per germline, CDR1 SEHNR and CDR2 FQNEAQ (reference sequence). V lost 5 bases, J lost 1 base, and 1 base stayed unmatched. This CDR3 region has 13 residues. Here the CDR3 DNA reads TGTGCCAGCAGCCGGGACAGGTCCTACGAGCAGTACTTC. It translates to CASSRDRSYEQYF. The full variable domain, its missing parts supplied by reference TRBV7-9 and TRBJ2-7, is DTGVSQNPRHKITKRGQNVTFRCDPISEHNRLYWYRQTLGQGPEFLTYFQNEAQLEKSRLLSDRFSAERPKGSFSTLEIQRTEQGDSAMYLCASSRDRSYEQYFGPGTRLTVT.

This clonotype was detected many times. The rearrangement uses TRBV6-1 and TRBJ2-1; TRBD2 agrees at 11 bases. The CDR3 totals 17 residues. The germline CDR1 and CDR2 sequences are MNHNS and SASEGT. V lost 6 bases to trimming and J lost 3 bases; unmatched junction nucleotides: 10. The CDR3 here is CASRRGSGGAVYNEQFF. Here the CDR3 DNA reads TGTGCCAGCAGGAGGGGTAGCGGGGGGGCCGTCTACAATGAGCAGTTCTTC.

This sequence joins TRBV3-1 and TRBJ2-7; D unresolved. Trimming pared 0 bases from V and 4 bases from J, leaving 10 bases between. The length of the CDR3 is 14 residues. Germline V lookup: CDR1 LGHDT, CDR2 YNNKEL (reference sequence). CDR3 DNA sequence: TGTGCCAGCAGCCAAGATTATGCAGTGTACGAGCAGTACTTC. Translating it yields CASSQDYAVYEQYF.

Many counts were recorded for this clonotype. The rearrangement joins TRBV7-2 to TRBJ2-5, with 9 bases matching TRBD2. J gave up 2 bases and V 7 bases, and 8 bases lay outside the gene matches. Germline V lookup: CDR1 SGHTA, CDR2 FQGNSA. This CDR3 is built from 15 residues. In nucleotides, the CDR3 is TGTGCCAGCAAAAAGACTAGCGGATTACAAGAGACCCAGTACTTC. This gives the protein CASKKTSGLQETQYF.